The 23 T cell receptor beta chains reported below all come from one sample, sequenced in a study of Graves' ophthalmopathy and Graves' hyperthyroidism. Transcripts of RNA were the source for amplifying TCR beta CDR3 regions. An initial RT-PCR round employing HTBI primers preceded a second-round multiplex PCR. MiXCR, run by TCRdb on the multiplex PCR reads, gives a single entry per CDR3 protein. The data contain some 750,000 distinct CDR3 sequences, roughly 40% of them seen just once; the ten biggest clones take up 44%. Sample: peripheral blood. Every receptor here comes from an adult man with Graves' ophthalmopathy.

This clonotype has at least ten counts. V and J are TRBV15 and TRBJ1-5; D is ambiguous. The germline gives CDR1 LNHNV, CDR2 YYDKDF (reference sequence). The length of the CDR3 is 13 residues. The V end was cut by 0 bases, the J end by 7 bases, with 7 bases between. CDR3 in amino acids: CATSREDRQPQHF. The CDR3 DNA reads TGTGCCACCAGCAGAGAGGACCGGCAGCCCCAGCATTTT.

This clonotype was seen many times. This sequence joins TRBV20-1 and TRBJ1-2, with 7 bases lining up with TRBD1. CDR1 and CDR2 (germline): DFQATT, SNEGSKA (reference sequence). This CDR3 spans 14 amino acids. Trimming took 7 bases from V and 4 from J; bases not matched to a gene: 12. In nucleotides, the CDR3 is TGCAGTGTCATCTCAGGGGGTAACGGCTATGGCTACACCTTC. Amino acids: CSVISGGNGYGYTF.

The chain carries TRBV19 and TRBJ1-1; TRBD1 matches at 7 bases. Losses at the gene ends were 6 bases for V and 1 base for J; bases not matched to a gene: 5. The CDR3 contains 14 residues. Germline values: CDR1 LNHDA, CDR2 SQIVND (reference sequence). DNA of the CDR3: TGTGCCAGTAGACCTGGACAGGCGAACACTGAAGCTTTCTTT. It is translated as CASRPGQANTEAFF.

This clonotype was seen more than once but under ten times. The chain is built from TRBV2 and TRBJ2-7; TRBD1 is a possible D gene (6 bases). Germline V lookup: CDR1 SNHLY, CDR2 FYNNEI. Trimming left V 8 bases short and J 6 bases short, with 17 bases between. The CDR3 has 13 residues. The CDR3 loop reads CASERGWGSEQYF. The CDR3 DNA reads TGTGCCAGCGAGAGGGGGTGGGGCTCCGAGCAGTACTTC.

This chain joins TRBV25-1 and TRBJ2-7, with TRBD2 matching over 9 bases. Germline lookup yields CDR1 MGHDK and CDR2 SYGVNS. The CDR3 spans 17 residues. The V segment lost 6 bases and the J segment 7 bases; nucleotides outside the gene matches: 19. CDR3 bases: TGTGCCAGCAGCCAAGGGGTTGGGGGAGCGGGAGGAGGGGAGCAGTACTTC. Residues: CASSQGVGGAGGGEQYF.

This clonotype was seen just once. J is TRBJ2-7 and V is TRBV10-3, with 9 bases matching TRBD1. Germline values: CDR1 ENHRY, CDR2 SYGVKD. V lost 7 bases to trimming and J lost 5 bases; unmatched junction nucleotides: 6. The CDR3 totals 13 residues. Here the CDR3 DNA reads TGTGCCATCACCGGGGACAGGGTGGACGAGCAGTACTTC. Protein sequence: CAITGDRVDEQYF.

The chain links TRBV6-5 to TRBJ2-7, with D perhaps matching TRBD1 (6 bases). V lost 6 bases and J lost 3, with 15 bases in between. CDR3 length: 14 amino acids. Germline loops: CDR1 MNHEY, CDR2 SVGAGI. The DNA of the CDR3 is TGTGCCAGCAGAAACCAGGGGCCCGGCTACGAGCAGTACTTC. Translation gives CASRNQGPGYEQYF.

The rearrangement uses TRBV10-3 and TRBJ2-5; D remains ambiguous. The germline V and J ends were trimmed by 0 bases and 9 bases, with 8 bases remaining between them. Per germline, CDR1 ENHRY and CDR2 SYGVKD. The CDR3 is 12 amino acids. The CDR3 nucleotides read TGTGCCATCAGTGAGTCCGATCAGCCCCAGTACTTC. This gives the protein CAISESDQPQYF.

CDR3 amino acids: CASSAAGGNEKLFF. DNA for the CDR3: TGTGCCAGCAGCGCCGCAGGGGGAAATGAAAAACTGTTTTTT. J is TRBJ1-4 and V is TRBV11-1; 7 positions match TRBD1. Germline V gives CDR1 SGHAT, CDR2 FQDESV (reference sequence). The CDR3 has 14 amino acids. The V and J ends lost 5 bases and 5 bases, in that order; junction bases with no gene match: 5.

The sample holds a few counts of this clonotype. One junction end does not reproduce the germline sequence, and a read error may be involved. The CDR3 protein is CASSQVDRVEYEQYF. CDR3 in DNA: TGCGCCAGCAGCCAAGTAGACAGGGTCGAGTACGAGCAGTACTTC. The gene calls are TRBV7-9 and TRBJ2-7; 7 bases agree with TRBD1. The CDR3 length is 15 residues. The germline V gene encodes CDR1 SEHNR and CDR2 FQNEAQ (reference sequence).

The J gene is TRBJ2-5, the V gene TRBV2, with TRBD1 matching over 12 bases. Germline V gives CDR1 SNHLY, CDR2 FYNNEI. The CDR3 covers 12 residues. CDR3 nucleotide sequence: TGTGCGGGGACAGGGGGCGGGGAGACCCAGTACTTC. It specifies CAGTGGGETQYF.

This clonotype has only a few counts. This chain uses TRBV25-1 with TRBJ1-2, with D possibly being TRBD1 (5 bases). The CDR3 has 12 amino acids. The germline CDR1 and CDR2 sequences are MGHDK and SYGVNS. V shed 3 bases and J shed 7 bases, with 9 bases lying between them. As DNA, the CDR3 is TGTGCCAGCAGTGATAGTGGGGCTGGCTACACCTTC. It specifies CASSDSGAGYTF.

Comment on this clonotype: Germline and junction disagree at one end, which may indicate a read error. The chain joins TRBV29-1 to TRBJ1-1; 7 bases fit TRBD1. CDR3 length equals 14 residues. Germline assignment: CDR1 SQVTM and CDR2 ANQGSEA. Written as DNA, the CDR3 is TGCAGCGTTGAGGAGGGGGCGAGTAACACTAAAGCTTTCTTT. As protein: CSVEEGASNTKAFF.

For the CDR3, the DNA is TGTGCCAGCAGCCTGGGGGCGTCTAATGAAAAACTGTTTTTT. Translating gives CASSLGASNEKLFF. This chain joins TRBV7-2 and TRBJ1-4; tentatively, D is TRBD1 (6 bases). In germline, CDR1 is SGHTA, CDR2 FQGNSA. This CDR3 has 14 amino acids. The germline V and J ends were trimmed by 5 bases and 3 bases, with 10 bases remaining between them.

In the case of this clonotype: A much larger clone is a single base away; this may be a read error. The chain joins TRBV29-1 to TRBJ1-1; D is uncertain. Germline V gene data show CDR1 as SQVTM and CDR2 as ANQGSEA. The CDR3 contains 12 residues. The CDR3 spells CSATTEVTGAFF. CDR3 bases: TGCAGCGCCACCACGGAGGTCACTGGAGCTTTCTTT.

This clonotype occurred many times. This chain uses TRBV19 with TRBJ2-5; TRBD1 matches at 10 bases. This CDR3 comprises 14 residues. Germline values: CDR1 LNHDA, CDR2 SQIVND (reference sequence). Germline trimming cut 3 bases from V and 3 bases from J; bases unmatched to any gene: 1. This chain's CDR3 is CASSMDRGEETQYF. In DNA form, the CDR3 reads TGTGCCAGTAGTATGGACAGGGGGGAAGAGACCCAGTACTTC. Together with reference TRBV19 and TRBJ2-5, the CDR3 gives the full variable domain: DGGITQSPKYLFRKEGQNVTLSCEQNLNHDAMYWYRQDPGQGLRLIYYSQIVNDFQKGDIAEGYSVSREKKESFPLTVTSAQKNPTAFYLCASSMDRGEETQYFGPGTRLLVL.

About this clonotype: Lacking the conserved final phenylalanine or tryptophan, this CDR3 likely reflects a read error. The chain employs TRBV7-2 and TRBJ1-6; TRBD1 agrees at 7 bases. The V gene end was trimmed by 7 bases and the J gene end by 8 bases; junction bases not matched to a gene: 8. This CDR3 contains 14 residues. Germline CDR1 is SGHTA and CDR2 is FQGNSA. This chain's CDR3 is CASTPGTEHSPLHS. The CDR3 region has the DNA TGTGCCAGCACCCCTGGGACAGAACATTCACCCCTCCACTCT.

This clonotype was recorded many times. The chain employs TRBV19 and TRBJ2-6; D is perhaps TRBD1 (6 bases). CDR3 length: 14 residues. V was pared by 9 bases and J by 4 bases, with 13 bases between. CDR1 and CDR2 from the germline V gene are LNHDA and SQIVND (reference sequence). The CDR3 region has the DNA TGTGCCAGCAGTCCAGGGGCCGGGGCCAACGTCCTGACTTTC. Its translation: CASSPGAGANVLTF.

The chain links TRBV20-1 to TRBJ2-7; no firm D call. Per the germline V gene, CDR1 is DFQATT and CDR2 is SNEGSKA (reference sequence). Between the trimmed V and J ends, which lost 6 bases and 2 bases, there was a span of 11 bases. This CDR3 is 12 amino acids long. The CDR3 DNA reads TGCAGTGCCACCGAGAGCACCTACGAGCAGTACTTC. Translation: CSATESTYEQYF.

This clonotype was counted ten times or more. The V gene is TRBV19, the J gene TRBJ2-7; D call uncertain. The germline CDR1 and CDR2 sequences are LNHDA and SQIVND (reference sequence). V lost 5 bases to trimming and J lost 0 bases, with 8 bases between them. This CDR3 has 13 amino acids. The CDR3 bases are TGTGCCAGTAGTCGCAGTTACTCCTACGAGCAGTACTTC. Translation: CASSRSYSYEQYF.

This clonotype was detected only a few times. The rearrangement links TRBV25-1 to TRBJ1-6; D unresolved. Deletions cut 8 bases from V and 10 bases from J, with 15 bases between. The CDR3 totals 13 residues. The germline gives CDR1 MGHDK, CDR2 SYGVNS. The CDR3 coding sequence is TGTGCCAGCTTAGTTGGGGATGGGTCACCCCTCCACTTT. Translation: CASLVGDGSPLHF. Full variable domain (rest looked up from reference TRBV25-1 and TRBJ1-6): EADIYQTPRYLVIGTGKKITLECSQTMGHDKMYWYQQDPGMELHLIHYSYGVNSTEKGDLSSESTVSRIRTEHFPLTLESARPSHTSQYLCASLVGDGSPLHFGNGTRLTVT.

The chain links TRBV7-9 to TRBJ2-2, with a weak D call TRBD2 (5 bases). This CDR3 contains 15 residues. Germline V gene lookup returns CDR1 SEHNR and CDR2 FQNEAQ (reference sequence). The V end lost 2 bases, the J end lost 5 bases, and 12 bases lay between the germline ends. DNA for the CDR3: TGTGCCAGCAGCTTACCAGGAGGTGCGACCGGGGAGCTGTTTTTT. Amino acid sequence: CASSLPGGATGELFF.

This clonotype has more than one count but fewer than ten. V usage is TRBV7-2 and J usage is TRBJ2-5; 7 bases match TRBD2. V dropped 5 bases and J dropped 2; count of bases not matched to a gene: 11. Germline V gene lookup returns CDR1 SGHTA and CDR2 FQGNSA. The CDR3 length is 16 residues. The CDR3: CASSQERTRRQETQYF. In DNA form, the CDR3 reads TGTGCCAGCAGCCAAGAACGGACTAGGCGGCAAGAGACCCAGTACTTC.